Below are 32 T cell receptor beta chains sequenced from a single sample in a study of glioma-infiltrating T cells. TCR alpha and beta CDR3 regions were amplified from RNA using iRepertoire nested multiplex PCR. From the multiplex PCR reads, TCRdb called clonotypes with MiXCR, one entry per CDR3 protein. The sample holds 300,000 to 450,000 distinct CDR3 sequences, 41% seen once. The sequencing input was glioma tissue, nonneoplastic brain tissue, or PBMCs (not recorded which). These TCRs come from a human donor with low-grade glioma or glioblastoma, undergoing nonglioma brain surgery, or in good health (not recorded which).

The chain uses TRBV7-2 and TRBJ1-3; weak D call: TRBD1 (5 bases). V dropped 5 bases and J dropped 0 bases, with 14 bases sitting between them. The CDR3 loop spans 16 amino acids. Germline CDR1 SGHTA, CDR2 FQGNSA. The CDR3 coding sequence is TGTGCCAGCAGCCTACAGGACTTCTACTCTGGAAACACCATATATTTT. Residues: CASSLQDFYSGNTIYF.

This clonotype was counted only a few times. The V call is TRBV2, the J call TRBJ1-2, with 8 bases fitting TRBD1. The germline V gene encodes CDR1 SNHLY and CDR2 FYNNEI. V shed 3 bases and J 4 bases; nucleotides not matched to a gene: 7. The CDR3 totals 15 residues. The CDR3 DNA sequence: TGTGCCAGCAGTGAGCGGACAGGGCCTAGCTATGGCTACACCTTC. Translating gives CASSERTGPSYGYTF.

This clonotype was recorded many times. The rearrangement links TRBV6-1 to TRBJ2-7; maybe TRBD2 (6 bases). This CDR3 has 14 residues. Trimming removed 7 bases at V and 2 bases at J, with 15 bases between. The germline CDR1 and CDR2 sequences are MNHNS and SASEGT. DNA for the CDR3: TGTGCCAGCACCCTCCGTGCGGGGCCCTACGAGCAGTACTTC. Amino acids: CASTLRAGPYEQYF.

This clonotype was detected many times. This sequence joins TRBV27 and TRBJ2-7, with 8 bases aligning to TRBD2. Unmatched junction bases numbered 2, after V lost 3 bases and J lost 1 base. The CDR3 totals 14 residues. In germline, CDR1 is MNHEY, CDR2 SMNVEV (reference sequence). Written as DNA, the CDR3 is TGTGCCAGCAGTTTTCTAGCGGGTTCCTACGAGCAGTACTTC. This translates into CASSFLAGSYEQYF.

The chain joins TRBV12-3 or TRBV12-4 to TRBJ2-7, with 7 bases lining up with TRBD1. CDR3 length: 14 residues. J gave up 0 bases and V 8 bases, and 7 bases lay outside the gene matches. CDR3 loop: CASGPDRSSYEQYF. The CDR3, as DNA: TGTGCCAGCGGCCCGGACAGGTCCTCCTACGAGCAGTACTTC.

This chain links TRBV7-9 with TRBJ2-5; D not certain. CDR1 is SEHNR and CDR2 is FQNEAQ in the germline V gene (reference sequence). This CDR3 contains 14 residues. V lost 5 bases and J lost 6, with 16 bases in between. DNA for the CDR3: TGTGCCAGCAGCGACCGTGGGCTTCAAAAGACCCAGTACTTC. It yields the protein CASSDRGLQKTQYF.

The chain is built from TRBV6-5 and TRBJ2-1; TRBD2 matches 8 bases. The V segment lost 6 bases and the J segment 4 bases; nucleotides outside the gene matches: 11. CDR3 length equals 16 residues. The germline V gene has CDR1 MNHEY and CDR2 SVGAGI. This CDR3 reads CASRLSSGSSYNEQFF. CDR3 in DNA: TGTGCCAGCAGACTCTCGAGCGGGAGCAGTTACAATGAGCAGTTCTTC.

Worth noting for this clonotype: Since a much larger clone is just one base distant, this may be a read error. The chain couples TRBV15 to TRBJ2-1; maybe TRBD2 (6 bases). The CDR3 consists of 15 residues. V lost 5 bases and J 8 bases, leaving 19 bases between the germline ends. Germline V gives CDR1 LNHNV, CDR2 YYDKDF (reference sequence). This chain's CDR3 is CATSGAVRTNHEQFF. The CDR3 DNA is TGTGCCACCAGCGGAGCCGTACGGACTAACCATGAGCAGTTCTTC.

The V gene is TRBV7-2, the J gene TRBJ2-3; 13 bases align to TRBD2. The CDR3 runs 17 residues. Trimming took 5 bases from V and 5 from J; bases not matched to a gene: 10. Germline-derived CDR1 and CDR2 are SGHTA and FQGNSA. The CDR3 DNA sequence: TGTGCCAGCAGCCTCAGCAGACTAGCGGGAGGACAAGATACGCAGTATTTT. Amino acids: CASSLSRLAGGQDTQYF.

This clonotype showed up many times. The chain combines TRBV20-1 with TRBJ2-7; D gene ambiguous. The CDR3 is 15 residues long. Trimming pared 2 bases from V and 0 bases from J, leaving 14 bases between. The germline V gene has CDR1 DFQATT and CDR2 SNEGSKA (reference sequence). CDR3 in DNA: TGCAGTGCTAGATCCCCGGTGGTACTCTCCTACGAGCAGTACTTC. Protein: CSARSPVVLSYEQYF.

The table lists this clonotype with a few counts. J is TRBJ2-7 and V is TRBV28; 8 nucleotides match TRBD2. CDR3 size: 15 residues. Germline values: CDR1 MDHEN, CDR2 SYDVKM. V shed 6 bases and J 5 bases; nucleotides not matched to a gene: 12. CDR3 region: CASSRGGAGGHEQYF. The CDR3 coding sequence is TGTGCCAGCAGCCGCGGAGGGGCGGGAGGCCACGAGCAGTACTTC.

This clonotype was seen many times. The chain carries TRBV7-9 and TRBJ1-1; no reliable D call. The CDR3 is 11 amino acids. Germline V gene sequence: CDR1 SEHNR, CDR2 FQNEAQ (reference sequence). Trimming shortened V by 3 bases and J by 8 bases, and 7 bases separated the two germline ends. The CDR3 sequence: CASSLTLEAFF. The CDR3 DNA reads TGTGCCAGCAGCTTGACGCTGGAAGCTTTCTTT.

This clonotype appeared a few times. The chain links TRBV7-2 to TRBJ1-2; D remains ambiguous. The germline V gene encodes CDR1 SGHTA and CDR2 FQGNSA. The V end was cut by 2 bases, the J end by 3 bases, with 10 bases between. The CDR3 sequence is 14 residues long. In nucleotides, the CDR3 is TGTGCCAGCAGCTTAAGGCCCTTCGACTATGGCTACACCTTC. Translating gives CASSLRPFDYGYTF.

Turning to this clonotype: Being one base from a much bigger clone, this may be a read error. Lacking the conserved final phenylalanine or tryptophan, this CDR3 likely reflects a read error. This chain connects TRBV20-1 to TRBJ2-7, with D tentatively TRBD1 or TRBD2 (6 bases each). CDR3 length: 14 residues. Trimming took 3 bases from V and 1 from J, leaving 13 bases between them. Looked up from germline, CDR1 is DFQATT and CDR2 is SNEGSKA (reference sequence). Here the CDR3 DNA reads TGCAGTGCTAGGACGCAGGGGACTTCCTACGAGCAGTACCTC. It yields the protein CSARTQGTSYEQYL.

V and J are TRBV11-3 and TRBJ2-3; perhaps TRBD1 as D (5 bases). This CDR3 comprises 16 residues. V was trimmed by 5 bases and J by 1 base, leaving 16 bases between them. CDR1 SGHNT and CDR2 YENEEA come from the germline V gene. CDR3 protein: CASSHSKDSGTDTQYF. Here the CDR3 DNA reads TGTGCCAGCAGCCACTCCAAAGACAGCGGCACAGATACGCAGTATTTT.

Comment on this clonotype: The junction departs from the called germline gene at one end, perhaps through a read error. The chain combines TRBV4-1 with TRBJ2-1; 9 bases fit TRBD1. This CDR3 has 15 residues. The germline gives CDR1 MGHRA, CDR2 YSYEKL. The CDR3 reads CASRYSGQGIDEQLF. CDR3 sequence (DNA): TGCGCCAGCAGGTACTCCGGACAGGGGATCGATGAGCAGCTCTTC.

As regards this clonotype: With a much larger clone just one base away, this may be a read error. The CDR3 DNA is TGTGCCAGCAGTTTCAGGGGGGCAGATAGGCAGTATTTT. Protein sequence: CASSFRGADRQYF. The rearrangement uses TRBV28 and TRBJ2-3; tentatively, D is TRBD1 (7 bases). CDR1 and CDR2 from the germline V gene are MDHEN and SYDVKM. CDR3 length equals 13 residues.

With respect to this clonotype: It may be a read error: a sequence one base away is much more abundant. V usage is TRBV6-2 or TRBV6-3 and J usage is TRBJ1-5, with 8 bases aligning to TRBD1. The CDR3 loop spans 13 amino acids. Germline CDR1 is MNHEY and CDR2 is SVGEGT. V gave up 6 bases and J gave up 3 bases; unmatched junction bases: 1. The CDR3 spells CASRTGDNQPQHF. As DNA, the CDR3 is TGTGCCAGCAGGACAGGGGACAATCAGCCCCAGCATTTT.

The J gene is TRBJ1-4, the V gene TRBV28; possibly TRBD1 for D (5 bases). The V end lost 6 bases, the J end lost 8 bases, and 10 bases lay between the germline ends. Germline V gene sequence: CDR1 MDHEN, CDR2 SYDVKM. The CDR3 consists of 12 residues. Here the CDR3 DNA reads TGTGCCAGCAGCGAAGGGGAGGAAAAACTGTTTTTT. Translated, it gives CASSEGEEKLFF.

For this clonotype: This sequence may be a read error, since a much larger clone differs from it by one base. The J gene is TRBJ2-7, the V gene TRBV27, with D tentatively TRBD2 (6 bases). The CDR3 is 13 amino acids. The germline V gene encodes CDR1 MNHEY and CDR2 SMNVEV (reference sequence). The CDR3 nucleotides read TGTGTCAGCAGTCCGGGAGCTACCTACGAGCAGTACTTC. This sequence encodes CVSSPGATYEQYF.

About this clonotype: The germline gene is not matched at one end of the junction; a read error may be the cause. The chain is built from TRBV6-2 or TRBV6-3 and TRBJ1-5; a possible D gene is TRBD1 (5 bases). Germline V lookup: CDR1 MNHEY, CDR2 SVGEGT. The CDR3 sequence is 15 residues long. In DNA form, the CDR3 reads TGCGCCAGCAGCCCCCTGAGGGGTAGCAATCAGCCCCAGCGTTTT. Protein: CASSPLRGSNQPQRF.

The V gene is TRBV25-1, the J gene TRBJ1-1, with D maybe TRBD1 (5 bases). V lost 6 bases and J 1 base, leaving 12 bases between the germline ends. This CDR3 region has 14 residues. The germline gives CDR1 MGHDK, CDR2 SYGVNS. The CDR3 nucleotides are TGTGCCAGCAGCTCCCGGACAAGGAACACTGAAGCTTTCTTT. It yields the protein CASSSRTRNTEAFF. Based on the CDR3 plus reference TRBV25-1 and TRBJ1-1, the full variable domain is EADIYQTPRYLVIGTGKKITLECSQTMGHDKMYWYQQDPGMELHLIHYSYGVNSTEKGDLSSESTVSRIRTEHFPLTLESARPSHTSQYLCASSSRTRNTEAFFGQGTRLTVV.

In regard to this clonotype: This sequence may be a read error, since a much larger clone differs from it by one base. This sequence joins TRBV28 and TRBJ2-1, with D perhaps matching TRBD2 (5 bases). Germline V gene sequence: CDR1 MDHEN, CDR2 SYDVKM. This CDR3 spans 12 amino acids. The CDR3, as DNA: TGTGCCAGAAGTTCTAGCCCCGATGAGCAGTTCTTC. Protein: CARSSSPDEQFF.

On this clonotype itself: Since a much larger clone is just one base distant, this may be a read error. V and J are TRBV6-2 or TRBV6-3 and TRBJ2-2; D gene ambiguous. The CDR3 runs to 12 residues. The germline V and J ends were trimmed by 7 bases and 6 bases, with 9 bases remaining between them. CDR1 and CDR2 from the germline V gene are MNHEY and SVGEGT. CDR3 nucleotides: TGTGCCAGCACAACCTCCGCCGGGGAGCTGTTTTTT. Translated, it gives CASTTSAGELFF.

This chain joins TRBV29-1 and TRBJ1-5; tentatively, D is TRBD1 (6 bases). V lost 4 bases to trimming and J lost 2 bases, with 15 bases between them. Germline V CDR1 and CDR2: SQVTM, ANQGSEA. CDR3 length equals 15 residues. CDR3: CSVVQQGSGNQPQHF. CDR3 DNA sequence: TGCAGCGTTGTACAACAGGGTAGTGGCAATCAGCCCCAGCATTTT.

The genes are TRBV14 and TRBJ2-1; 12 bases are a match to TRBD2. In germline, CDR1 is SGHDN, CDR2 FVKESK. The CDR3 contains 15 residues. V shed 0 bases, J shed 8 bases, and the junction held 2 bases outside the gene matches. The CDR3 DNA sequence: TGTGCCAGCAGCCAAGAACTAGCGGGAGGTTATGAGCAGTTCTTC. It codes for CASSQELAGGYEQFF.

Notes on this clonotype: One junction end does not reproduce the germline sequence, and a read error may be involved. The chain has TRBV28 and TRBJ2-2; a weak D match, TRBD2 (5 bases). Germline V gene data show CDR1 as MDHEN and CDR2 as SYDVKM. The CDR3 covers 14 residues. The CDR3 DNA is TGTGCCAGCAGTTTGATCATCAGAACCGGGGAGCTGCTTTTT. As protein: CASSLIIRTGELLF. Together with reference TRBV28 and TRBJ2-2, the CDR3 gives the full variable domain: DVKVTQSSRYLVKRTGEKVFLECVQDMDHENMFWYRQDPGLGLRLIYFSYDVKMKEKGDIPEGYSVSREKKERFSLILESASTNQTSMYLCASSLIIRTGELLFGEGSRLTVL.

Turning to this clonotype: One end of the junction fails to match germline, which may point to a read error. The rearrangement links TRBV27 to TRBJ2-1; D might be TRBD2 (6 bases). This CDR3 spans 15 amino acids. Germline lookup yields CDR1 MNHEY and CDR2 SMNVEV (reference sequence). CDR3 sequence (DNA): TGTGCCAGCAGTTTATCGAGCTTAGCGGAGCCTTTGGTGGTCTTC. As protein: CASSLSSLAEPLVVF.

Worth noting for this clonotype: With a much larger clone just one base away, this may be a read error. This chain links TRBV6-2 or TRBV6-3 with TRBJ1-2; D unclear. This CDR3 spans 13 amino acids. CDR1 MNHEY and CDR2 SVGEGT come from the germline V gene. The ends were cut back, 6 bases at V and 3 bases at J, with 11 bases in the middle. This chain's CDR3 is CASSRALYYGYTF. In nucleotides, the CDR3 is TGTGCCAGCAGCCGGGCACTCTACTATGGCTACACCTTC.

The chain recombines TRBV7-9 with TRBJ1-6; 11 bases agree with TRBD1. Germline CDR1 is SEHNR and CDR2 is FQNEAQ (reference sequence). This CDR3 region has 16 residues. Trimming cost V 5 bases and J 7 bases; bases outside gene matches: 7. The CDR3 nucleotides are TGTGCCAGCAGCGAGCGGACAGGGGGCAGGAATTCACCCCTCCACTTT. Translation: CASSERTGGRNSPLHF.

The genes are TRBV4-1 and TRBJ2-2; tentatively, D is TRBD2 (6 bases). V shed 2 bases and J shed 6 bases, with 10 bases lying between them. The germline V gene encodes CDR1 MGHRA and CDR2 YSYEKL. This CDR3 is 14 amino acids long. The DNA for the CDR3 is TGCGCCAGCAGCCAACCTGTAGCGGCCGGGGAGCTGTTTTTT. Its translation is CASSQPVAAGELFF.

The CDR3 DNA reads TGTGCCAGCAGCTTGGGACGGACGCAGAAAGCTTTCTTT. As protein: CASSLGRTQKAFF. The chain uses TRBV5-4 and TRBJ1-1; D uncertain. The germline V gene encodes CDR1 SGHNT and CDR2 YYREEE (reference sequence). The CDR3 is 13 amino acids. The V gene lost 0 bases and the J gene lost 9 bases, with 12 bases spanning the gap.